This T cell receptor (beta chain) is drawn from a study of blood T cell repertoires in COVID-19. Background on the study: Samples representing acute and convalescent COVID-19 were sourced from the United States, Italy and Spain. The cDNA or gDNA used as material had been derived from T cells, B-cell-depleted T cells, or PBMCs.

As processed by the authors: Amplification of reference gene primers provided the estimated nucleated cell counts. Only in-frame clones appear in the TCRdb table, and some are missing; sequencing was by immunoSEQ multiplex PCR. V and J calls and clone size are copied from that table; D and trimming were computed from the DNA. The sample has 200,000 to 250,000 clones, 70% to 85% seen once. The V end lost 2 bases, the J end lost 5 bases, and 7 bases lay between the germline ends. The CDR3 consists of 13 residues. The chain has TRBV12-3 or TRBV12-4 and TRBJ2-1; D remains unclear. The material sequenced was peripheral blood. The TCR sequence derives from a woman of 80 years or more with acute or convalescent COVID-19. The CDR3 nucleotides are TGTGCCAGCAGTTTACTCCGGGACAATGAGCAGTTCTTC. It encodes CASSLLRDNEQFF.